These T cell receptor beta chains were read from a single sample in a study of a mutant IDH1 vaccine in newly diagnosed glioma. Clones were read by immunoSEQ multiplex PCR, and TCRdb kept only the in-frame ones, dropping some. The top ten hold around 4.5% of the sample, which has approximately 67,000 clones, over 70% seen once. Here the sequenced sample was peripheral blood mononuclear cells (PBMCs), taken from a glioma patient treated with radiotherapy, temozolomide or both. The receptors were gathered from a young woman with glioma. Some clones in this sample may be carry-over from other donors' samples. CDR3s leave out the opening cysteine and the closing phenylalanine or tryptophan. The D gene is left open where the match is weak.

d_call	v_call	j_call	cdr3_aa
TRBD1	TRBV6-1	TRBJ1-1	ASSGTGRPEAF
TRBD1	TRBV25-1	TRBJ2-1	ASSEAIGGQPQF
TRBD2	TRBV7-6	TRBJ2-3	ASNPSGGYTDTQY
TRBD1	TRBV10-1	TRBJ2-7	ASSEAGGPYEQY
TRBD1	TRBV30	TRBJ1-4	ACPRTGGNEKLF
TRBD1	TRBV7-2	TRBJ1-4	ASSFGDRGPGYREKLF
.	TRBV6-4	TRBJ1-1	ASSVGEGNTEAF
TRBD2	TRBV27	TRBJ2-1	ASSSRGREGYNEQF
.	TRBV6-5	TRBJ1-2	ASSYHKITGDGYT
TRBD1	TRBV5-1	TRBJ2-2	ASKTGDANTGELF
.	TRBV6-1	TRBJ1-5	ASSEMGAYQPQH
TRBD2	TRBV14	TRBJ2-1	ASSQGPSGGAGWNEQF
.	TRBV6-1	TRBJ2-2	ASGQRVTGELF
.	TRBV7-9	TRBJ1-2	ASSLSMARGDGYT
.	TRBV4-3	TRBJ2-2	ASSRQAGELF
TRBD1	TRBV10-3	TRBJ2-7	AISVGDRDHEQY
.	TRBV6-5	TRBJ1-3	ASSRSGDSGNTIY
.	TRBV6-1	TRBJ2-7	ASSEAGTPSYEQY
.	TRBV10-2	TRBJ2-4	ASSEAERMSAKNIQY
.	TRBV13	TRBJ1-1	ASSSRPRAAF
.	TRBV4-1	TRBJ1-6	ASSQEIGLSNSPLH
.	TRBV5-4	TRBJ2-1	ATTGGTGQNSGNEQF
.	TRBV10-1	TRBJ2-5	ASSESLGQTQY
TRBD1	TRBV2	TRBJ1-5	ASSMDRGVSNQPQH
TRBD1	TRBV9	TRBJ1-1	ASSLQGAWTEAF
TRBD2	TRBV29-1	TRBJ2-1	SVQTRSGSFPDNEQF
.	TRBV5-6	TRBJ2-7	ASSAMPGNSYEQY
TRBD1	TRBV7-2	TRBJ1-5	ASSWDSNQPQH
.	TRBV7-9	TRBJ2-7	ASSLVRYEQY
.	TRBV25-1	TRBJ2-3	ASSEWNFRTDTQY
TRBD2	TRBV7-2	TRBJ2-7	ASSLAQLASSYEQY
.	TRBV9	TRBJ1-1	ASSVIQENTEAF
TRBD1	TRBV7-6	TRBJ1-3	ASSLQDRAGNTIY
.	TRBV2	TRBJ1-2	ASNRRTLSNYGYT
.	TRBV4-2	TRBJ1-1	ASRRQDEMNTEAF
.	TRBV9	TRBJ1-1	ASSAGGGPEAF
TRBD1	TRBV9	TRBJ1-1	ASSAQGAAEAF
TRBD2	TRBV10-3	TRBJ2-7	ARLAGSSYEQY
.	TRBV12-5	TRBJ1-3	ASGSPGGVGNTIY
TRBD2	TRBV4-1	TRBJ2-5	ASSGTSSTRGETQY
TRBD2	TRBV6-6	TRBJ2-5	ASIDWTSGTETQY